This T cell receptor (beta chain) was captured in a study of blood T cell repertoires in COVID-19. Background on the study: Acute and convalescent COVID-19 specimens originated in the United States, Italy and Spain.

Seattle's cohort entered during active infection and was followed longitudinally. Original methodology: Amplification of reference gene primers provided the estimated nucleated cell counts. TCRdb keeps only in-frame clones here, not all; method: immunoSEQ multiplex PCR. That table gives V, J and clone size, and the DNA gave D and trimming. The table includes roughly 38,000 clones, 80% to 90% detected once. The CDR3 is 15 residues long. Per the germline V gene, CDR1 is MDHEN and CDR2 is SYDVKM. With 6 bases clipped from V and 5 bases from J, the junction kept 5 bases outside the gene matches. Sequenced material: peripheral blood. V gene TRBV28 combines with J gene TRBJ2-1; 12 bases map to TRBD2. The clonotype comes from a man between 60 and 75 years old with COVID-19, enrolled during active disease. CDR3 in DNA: TGTGCCAGCAGCGAAGGACTAGCGGGACACAATGAGCAGTTCTTC. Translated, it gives CASSEGLAGHNEQFF.